This T cell receptor beta chain was sequenced for a study of shared clonotypes between healthy human individuals. Repertoires were generated with immunoSEQ multiplex PCR, while TCRdb's copy carries only in-frame clones and drops some. The profile covers over 2 million clones, with 85% to 95% appearing a single time and about 0.41% taken by the ten largest. The trim removed 3 bases at V and 2 bases at J, leaving 10 bases unmatched. This CDR3 is 19 amino acids long. Sequenced material: naive CD4+ T cells from PBMCs. The subset denotes: CD45RA+ positively selected. The sequence was collected from a young man in good health. Some clones in this sample may be carry-over from other donors' samples. The chain employs TRBV23-1 and TRBJ2-1, with 13 bases aligning to TRBD2. TRBV23-1 is an ORF; its function is uncertain. The DNA for the CDR3 is TGCGCCAGCAGTCACCGGAAGGGACTAGCGGGGCAGCCCTACAATGAGCAGTTCTTC. It encodes CASSHRKGLAGQPYNEQFF.